This T cell receptor beta chain was recorded in a study of blood T cell repertoires in COVID-19. Here immunoSEQ multiplex PCR was the method, and the copy in TCRdb shows in-frame clones only, minus some. The sample includes roughly 70,000 clones, about 86% of them seen just once. Per the germline V gene, CDR1 is MNHEY and CDR2 is SMNVEV (reference sequence). Deletions cut 6 bases from V and 6 bases from J, with 13 bases between. The CDR3 runs to 13 residues. The chain is built from TRBV27 and TRBJ2-3, with D uncertain. The clonotype comes from a man in his sixties or seventies with active COVID-19. Material: peripheral blood. In DNA, the CDR3 is TGTGCCAGCAGCCACCACTCCCGGGATACGCAGTATTTT. Its translation is CASSHHSRDTQYF.